Below, 19 T cell receptor beta chains from the same sample are listed, as sequenced in a study of T cells in women clearing cervical HPV infection. Here immunoSEQ multiplex PCR was the method, and the copy in TCRdb shows in-frame clones only, minus some. This sample contains approximately 16,000 clones. The sample comprised blood buffy coat. The receptors come from a woman between 18 and 69 years old with a cervical HPV16 infection that either progressed to CIN3+ or cleared (not recorded which).

Comment on this clone: The read halts 3 residues ahead of the CDR3 end, with the missing end drawn from the germline J gene. This rearrangement joins TRBV14 to TRBJ2-1; TRBD2 matches 11 bases. V dropped 0 bases and J dropped 2; count of bases not matched to a gene: 3. The length of the CDR3 is 17 residues. Per germline, CDR1 SGHDN and CDR2 FVKESK. CDR3 bases read: TGTGCCAGCAGCCAAGATATTAGCGGGAGGGCCTACAATGAG. This sequence encodes CASSQDISGRAYNE. The entire CDR3 is CASSQDISGRAYNEQFF.

To note about this clone: The read terminates 3 residues ahead of where the CDR3 ends, so the germline J gene completes it. This chain links TRBV18 with TRBJ1-5, with 7 bases aligning to TRBD1. With 3 bases clipped from V and 2 bases from J, the junction kept 4 bases outside the gene matches. Germline CDR1 and CDR2: KGHSH and LQKENI. The CDR3 spans 15 residues. CDR3 protein: CASSPVGQGNQPQHF. CDR3 DNA, as far as it was read: TGTGCCAGCTCACCTGTAGGACAGGGCAATCAGCCC.

Note on this clone: A junction end diverges from the germline sequence, so it may reflect a read error. The read gets to within 3 residues of the CDR3 end, and the germline J gene fills in the rest. Other DNA sequences within the sample encode an identical CDR3. J is TRBJ1-3 and V is TRBV23-1; D possibly corresponds to TRBD1 (5 bases). TRBV23-1 counts as an open reading frame of uncertain function. The CDR3 extends over 18 amino acids. CDR3 loop: CASFFGGGRALSGNTIYF. Incomplete CDR3 DNA: TGCGCCAGCTTCTTCGGCGGGGGAAGGGCCCTCTCTGGAAACACA.

As regards this clone: The DNA ends 3 residues before the CDR3 does, and the rest of the CDR3 is filled in from the germline J gene. The rearrangement joins TRBV19 to TRBJ2-5; no clear D. The length of the CDR3 is 14 residues. The ends were cut back, 8 bases at V and 5 bases at J, with 18 bases in the middle. From germline, CDR1 is LNHDA and CDR2 SQIVND (reference sequence). This chain's CDR3 is CASGAASGPETQYF. CDR3 bases read: TGTGCCAGTGGTGCAGCGAGTGGCCCCGAGACC.

With regard to this clone: From the germline J gene comes the end of the CDR3, since the read stops 3 residues before it. This chain uses TRBV7-6 with TRBJ2-5; D remains ambiguous. There are 12 residues in the CDR3. The V gene lost 5 bases and the J gene lost 5 bases, with 9 bases spanning the gap. Germline V gives CDR1 SGHVS, CDR2 FNYEAQ. The CDR3 sequence is CASSDRRETQYF. Incomplete CDR3 DNA: TGTGCCAGCAGCGATCGAAGGGAGACC.

By frequency, this clone is medium-sized. The CDR3 end falls 3 residues outside the read, so it is completed with the germline J gene. The chain couples TRBV20-1 to TRBJ2-5; D not certain. V lost 1 base to trimming and J lost 5 bases, with 14 bases between them. Germline CDR1 reads DFQATT; CDR2 reads SNEGSKA (reference sequence). The CDR3 covers 14 residues. Partial CDR3 DNA: TGCAGTGCTAGAGTAGAATTGATGTGGGAGACC. Residues: CSARVELMWET. The entire CDR3 reads CSARVELMWETQYF.

In regard to this clone: The read is 3 residues too short to cover the CDR3 end, so that end is filled in from the germline J gene. This chain connects TRBV7-3 to TRBJ2-3; D might be TRBD2 (5 bases). The length of the CDR3 is 17 residues. V was shortened by 4 bases and J by 6 bases, with 23 bases between the two germline ends. Per the germline V gene, CDR1 is SGHTA and CDR2 is FQGTGA. The part of the CDR3 DNA that was read is TGTGCCAGCAGCTCCCAGCTGGGTGCGGGTCCGAGGGATACG. Its protein is CASSSQLGAGPRDT. The full-length CDR3 reads as CASSSQLGAGPRDTQYF.

Notes on this clone: The CDR3 end lies 3 residues beyond the end of the read and is filled in from the germline J gene. This sequence joins TRBV7-6 and TRBJ2-7; TRBD2 matches 8 bases. V shed 2 bases, J shed 2 bases, and the junction held 8 bases outside the gene matches. This CDR3 contains 16 residues. Germline V lookup: CDR1 SGHVS, CDR2 FNYEAQ. CDR3 DNA, as far as it was read: TGTGCCAGCAGCTTACAGCCCCCGGGGGGGACCTACGAG. Protein product: CASSLQPPGGTYE. In full, the CDR3 is CASSLQPPGGTYEQYF.

Regarding this clone: The DNA ends 3 residues before the CDR3 does, and the rest of the CDR3 is filled in from the germline J gene. The V and J genes are TRBV5-1 and TRBJ1-4; TRBD1 aligns across 7 bases. Germline values: CDR1 SGHRS, CDR2 YFSETQ. V gave up 0 bases and J gave up 5 bases; unmatched junction bases: 13. This CDR3 spans 18 amino acids. Incomplete CDR3 DNA: TGCGCCAGCAGCTTGGTTTCATATGTGGGGGACAGAAATGAAAAA. Its translation is CASSLVSYVGDRNEK. The entire CDR3 is CASSLVSYVGDRNEKLFF. Variable domain in full (rest from reference TRBV5-1 and TRBJ1-4): KAGVTQTPRYLIKTRGQQVTLSCSPISGHRSVSWYQQTPGQGLQFLFEYFSETQRNKGNFPGRFSGRQFSNSRSEMNVSTLELGDSALYLCASSLVSYVGDRNEKLFFGSGTQLSVL.

On this clone itself: From the germline J gene comes the end of the CDR3, since the read stops 3 residues before it. This chain connects TRBV7-8 to TRBJ2-5, with 8 bases fitting TRBD1. Germline assignment: CDR1 SGHVS and CDR2 FQNEAQ. Trimming at V came to 4 bases and at J to 4 bases, leaving 8 bases not matched to a gene. The length of the CDR3 is 15 residues. The CDR3 region is CASSSFRDRGETQYF. CDR3 DNA, as far as it was read: TGTGCCAGCAGCTCCTTTCGAGACAGGGGAGAGACC.

On this clone itself: The read ends 3 residues shy of where the CDR3 ends; the end is completed using the germline J gene. V gene TRBV7-2 combines with J gene TRBJ1-3, with D unclear. Germline CDR1 reads SGHTA; CDR2 reads FQGNSA. The CDR3 runs 14 residues. Trimming stripped 1 base from V and 3 bases from J, with 7 bases between. The CDR3 loop reads CASSLGNGGNTIYF. CDR3 bases read: TGTGCCAGCAGCTTAGGTAACGGTGGAAACACC.

On this clone itself: Sequencing ends 3 residues short of the CDR3 end; the germline J gene provides the rest. This chain uses TRBV30 with TRBJ2-2; 8 nucleotides align to TRBD1. Germline V lookup: CDR1 GTSNPN, CDR2 SVGIG (reference sequence). There are 14 residues in the CDR3. The sequenced part of the CDR3 DNA is TGTGCCTGGAGTCCAGGGGGCGTGTTCGAAAAG. Protein: CAWSPGGVFEK. The complete CDR3 protein is CAWSPGGVFEKLFF.

In regard to this clone: The read is 3 residues too short to cover the CDR3 end, so that end is filled in from the germline J gene. The rearrangement links TRBV6-1 to TRBJ1-2, with 7 positions matching TRBD1. This CDR3 region has 15 residues. Germline V gene sequence: CDR1 MNHNS, CDR2 SASEGT. J was trimmed by 1 base and V by 2 bases; bases with no gene match: 4. CDR3 amino acids: CASSERGGLNYGYTF. CDR3 DNA (partial): TGTGCCAGCAGTGAACGAGGGGGCCTTAACTATGGC.

Turning to this clone: The DNA ends 3 residues before the CDR3 does, and the rest of the CDR3 is filled in from the germline J gene. The V gene is TRBV5-4, the J gene TRBJ2-2; 7 nucleotides match TRBD2. Trimming removed 0 bases from V and 2 bases from J; junction bases left unmatched: 4. The CDR3 is 16 amino acids. Germline V CDR1 and CDR2: SGHNT, YYREEE (reference sequence). The CDR3 loop is CASSLAGGSNTGELFF. CDR3 bases read: TGTGCCAGCAGCTTGGCCGGGGGGAGCAACACCGGGGAG.

Comment on this clone: With the read ending 3 residues before the CDR3 end, the germline J gene is used to fill in that end. The rearrangement uses TRBV4-1 and TRBJ2-3; 8 bases are shared with TRBD2. Germline loops: CDR1 MGHRA, CDR2 YSYEKL. The CDR3 covers 15 residues. The V gene end was trimmed by 3 bases and the J gene end by 2 bases; junction bases not matched to a gene: 4. CDR3 amino acids: CASSHIAGSTDTQYF. The sequenced part of the CDR3 DNA is TGCGCCAGCAGCCACATAGCGGGGTCCACAGATACG.

Of note for this clone: The read terminates 3 residues ahead of where the CDR3 ends, so the germline J gene completes it. J is TRBJ2-1 and V is TRBV12-3 or TRBV12-4; the D is unclear. The CDR3 is 12 residues long. V was cut by 3 bases and J by 6 bases, with 6 bases left in between. CDR3 sequence: CASSFARNEQFF. The DNA read from the CDR3 is TGTGCCAGCAGTTTCGCGCGCAATGAG.

About this clone: The read stops 3 residues short of the end of the CDR3; the missing end is completed from the germline J gene. The chain combines TRBV30 with TRBJ1-4; TRBD1 aligns across 7 bases. V was pared by 1 base and J by 8 bases, with 4 bases of the junction left unmatched. CDR3 size: 13 residues. CDR1 is GTSNPN, CDR2 SVGIG, per germline (reference sequence). CDR3 bases read: TGTGCCTGGAGTGCTCGGACAGGCGAAAAA. Protein: CAWSARTGEK. The entire CDR3 protein reads CAWSARTGEKLFF.

In the case of this clone: The read stops 3 residues short of the end of the CDR3; the missing end is completed from the germline J gene. The chain is built from TRBV5-1 and TRBJ1-5, with D tentatively TRBD1 (6 bases). This CDR3 has 15 amino acids. V lost 0 bases to trimming and J lost 7 bases, with 14 bases between them. Germline loops: CDR1 SGHRS, CDR2 YFSETQ. CDR3 bases read: TGCGCCAGCAGCTTGGAAGGGGGGGTAGGGCAGCCC. Amino acid sequence: CASSLEGGVGQP. The entire CDR3 sequence reads CASSLEGGVGQPQHF.

Comments on this clone: Sequencing ends 3 residues short of the CDR3 end; the germline J gene provides the rest. The rearrangement uses TRBV29-1 and TRBJ1-2; D uncertain. V was pared by 4 bases and J by 7 bases, with 13 bases between. The CDR3 contains 12 residues. The germline V gene has CDR1 SQVTM and CDR2 ANQGSEA. CDR3 bases read: TGCAGCGTTGGAAGAGGTCAAGGTGGC. As protein: CSVGRGQGG. From start to end, the CDR3 is CSVGRGQGGYTF.